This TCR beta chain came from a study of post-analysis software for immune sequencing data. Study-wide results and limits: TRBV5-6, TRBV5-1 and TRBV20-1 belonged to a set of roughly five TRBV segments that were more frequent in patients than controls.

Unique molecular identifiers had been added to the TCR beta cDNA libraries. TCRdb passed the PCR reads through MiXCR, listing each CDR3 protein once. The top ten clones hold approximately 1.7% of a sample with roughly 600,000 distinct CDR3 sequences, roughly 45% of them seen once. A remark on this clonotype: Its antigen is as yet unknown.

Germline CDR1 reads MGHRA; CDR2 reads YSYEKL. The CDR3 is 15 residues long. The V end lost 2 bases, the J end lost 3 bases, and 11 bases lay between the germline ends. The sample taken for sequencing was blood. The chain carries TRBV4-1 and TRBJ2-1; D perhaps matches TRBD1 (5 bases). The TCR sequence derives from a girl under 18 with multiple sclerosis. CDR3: CASSQLGRVYNEQFF. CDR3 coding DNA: TGCGCCAGCAGCCAATTGGGCAGGGTCTACAATGAGCAGTTCTTC.